This T cell receptor (beta chain) came from a study of cytomegalovirus exposure and HLA in healthy donors. The CDR3 length is 14 residues. J was trimmed by 6 bases and V by 5 bases; bases with no gene match: 9. Germline V lookup: CDR1 MDHEN, CDR2 SYDVKM. 13 Jbeta primers and 60 Vbeta primers were used for the PCR. Generated by immunoSEQ multiplex PCR, the TCRdb table keeps only in-frame clones and is missing some. The sample includes roughly 200,000 clones, roughly 90% seen only once; the top ten take around 0.31%. This chain uses TRBV28 with TRBJ1-2; 7 nucleotides match TRBD1. The sequenced sample was PBMCs. The origin of this receptor is a woman in her 30s in good health and CMV-seronegative. The CDR3 is CASSADREVHGYTF. The CDR3 DNA follows: TGTGCCAGCAGTGCCGACAGGGAAGTCCATGGCTACACCTTC.